The subject of this entry is one TCR beta chain. Its antigen is currently unknown. Regarding donors, all were healthy bone marrow donors. At the time of sampling, donors were nominally healthy, though unrecorded immune exposures were likely. The sample originates from a study of cytomegalovirus exposure and HLA in healthy donors. Unmatched junction bases numbered 7, after V lost 4 bases and J lost 5 bases. The length of the CDR3 is 14 residues. Per germline, CDR1 ENHRY and CDR2 SYGVKD. The study's findings and limits: The majority of TCR sequences were rare, yet some public TCRs appeared in many donors. When a later analysis compared HLA-associated TCR beta chains with equally common others, the HLA-associated chains turned out to be more clonally expanded and to have lower generation probabilities.

The PCR made use of 60 Vbeta and 13 Jbeta primers. Method: immunoSEQ multiplex PCR; TCRdb's copy keeps in-frame clones and lacks some. The table records 100,000 to 150,000 clones, 75% to 90% of them present only once. The TCR comes from a man aged 25 to 45 in good health and CMV-seropositive. The sample consisted of PBMCs. This chain joins TRBV10-3 and TRBJ2-5; 7 nucleotides agree with TRBD1. The CDR3 here is CAISGTGPRETQYF. The CDR3 DNA follows: TGTGCCATCAGTGGGACAGGCCCTAGGGAGACCCAGTACTTC.